The rows below give T cell receptor beta chains drawn from one sample of a study of blood T cell repertoires in COVID-19. Repertoires were generated with immunoSEQ multiplex PCR, while TCRdb's copy carries only in-frame clones and drops some. This sample has over 130,000 clones, with around 79% found just once. The material sequenced was PBMCs or T cells enriched from blood (not recorded which). Receptors were obtained from a woman between 45 and 60 years old who had recovered from COVID-19. Each CDR3 is given with its conserved first and last residue. The D gene is left open where the match is weak. A clone size is listed for some rows: how often the clone was seen (once, few, many), or a class if it is expanded.

>TRBV18|NA|NA|TRBJ2-1
TGTGCCAGCTCACTACTAAACAATGAGCAGTTCTTC
CASSLLNNEQFF
>TRBV4-1|NA|NA|TRBJ2-6
TGCGCCAGCAGCCTCTACCGGGACACATTCTCTGGGGCCAACGTCCTGACTTTC
CASSLYRDTFSGANVLTF
>TRBV19|NA|NA|TRBJ2-5
TGTGCCAGTAGTCTCCCCGGCGGCCCCCAAGAGACCCAGTACTTC
CASSLPGGPQETQYF
>TRBV30|TRBD1|NA|TRBJ2-3
TGTGCCTGGGGACAGGCCATTTTCACAGATACGCAGTATTTT
CAWGQAIFTDTQYF
>TRBV6-5|NA|few|TRBJ1-1
TGTGCCAGCAGTAACAGAAACACTGAAGCTTTCTTT
CASSNRNTEAFF
>TRBV11-2|NA|NA|TRBJ2-7
TGTGCCAGCAGCCCAGGCCGAGGGGGCGAGCAGTACTTC
CASSPGRGGEQYF
>TRBV7-9|NA|NA|TRBJ1-6
NA
CASSFGSGGWNSPLHF
>TRBV18|TRBD2|NA|TRBJ2-1
TGTGCCAGCTCAAAACCACAGCGGGAGGGTTACAATGAGCAGTTCTTC
CASSKPQREGYNEQFF
>TRBV5-1|TRBD1|NA|TRBJ1-3
TGCGCCAGCAGCTGGAGGCAGGGGACAGCCGGAAACACCATATATTTT
CASSWRQGTAGNTIYF
>TRBV11-2|NA|NA|TRBJ1-5
TGTGCCAGCAGCCGGGGATCAAGGGAGCCCCAGCATTTT
CASSRGSREPQHF
>TRBV3-1/TRBV3-2|NA|few|TRBJ2-5
TGTGCCAGCAGCCTAGGGCGACAGATACTCAAAGAGACCCAGTACTTC
CASSLGRQILKETQYF
>TRBV11-3|NA|few|TRBJ1-1
TGTGCCAGCAGCTTAGATCCGGTGAACACTGAAGCTTTCTTT
CASSLDPVNTEAFF
>TRBV29-1|TRBD2|NA|TRBJ2-7
TGCAGCGTCGCTGGGACTAGCGGGGGGCACTCCTACGAGCAGTACTTC
CSVAGTSGGHSYEQYF
>TRBV20-1|TRBD2|many|TRBJ2-1
TGCAGTGCTAGGCGGGAGTATGAGCAGTTCTTC
CSARREYEQFF
>TRBV5-6|NA|NA|TRBJ2-6
TGTGCCAGCAGCTTGGGGGAGTTTGGGGCCAACGTCCTGACTTTC
CASSLGEFGANVLTF
>TRBV5-1|NA|NA|TRBJ2-7
TGCGCCAGCAGCTTGGGTGTTTCCGGGTGGATGAACGAGCAGTACTTC
CASSLGVSGWMNEQYF
>TRBV11-2|NA|NA|TRBJ2-2
TGTGCCAGCAGCTTACATCATAACACCGGGGAGCTGTTTTTT
CASSLHHNTGELFF
>TRBV27|TRBD2|NA|TRBJ2-2
TGTGCCAGCAGCCGACTAGCGACGAACACCGGGGAGCTGTTTTTT
CASSRLATNTGELFF
>TRBV6-5|NA|NA|TRBJ1-2
TGTGCCAGCGGAGCGCACTATGGCTACACCTTC
CASGAHYGYTF
>TRBV4-1|NA|few|TRBJ1-4
TGCGCCAGCAGCCTGACTACTACGAATGAAAAACTGTTTTTT
CASSLTTTNEKLFF
>TRBV2|TRBD1|NA|TRBJ1-2
TGTGCCAGCTGGGACAGGGTCTATGGCTACACCTTC
CASWDRVYGYTF
>TRBV30|NA|NA|TRBJ1-4
TGTGCCTGGAGTGTCAGAAAGGGGCGACCTAATGAAAAACTGTTTTTT
CAWSVRKGRPNEKLFF
>TRBV4-1|NA|once|TRBJ2-3
TGCGCCAGCACCCTCGGGAGCACAGATACGCAGTATTTT
CASTLGSTDTQYF
>TRBV6-5|TRBD2|NA|TRBJ2-7
TGTGCCAGCAGAGAGAGCGGGGAACTCTACGAGCAGTACTTC
CASRESGELYEQYF
>TRBV6-5|NA|few|TRBJ1-4
TGTGCCAGCACCGGGGGGGGAGCCAATGAAAAACTGTTTTTT
CASTGGGANEKLFF
>TRBV27|NA|NA|TRBJ2-1
TGTGCCAGCAGCTGGGGGCCTGATCGGAATGAGCAGTTCTTC
CASSWGPDRNEQFF
>TRBV7-8|NA|NA|TRBJ1-1
TGTGCCAGCAGCTTAAGGTCAGGGAACACTGAAGCTTTCTTT
CASSLRSGNTEAFF
>TRBV27|TRBD1|NA|TRBJ1-1
TGTGCCAGCAGTTCCGGGACAGGGTGGGACACTGAAGCTTTCTTT
CASSSGTGWDTEAFF
>TRBV28|NA|NA|TRBJ2-1
TGTGCCAGCAGTCCCTTAGCTTCTGAGCAGTTCTTC
CASSPLASEQFF
>TRBV6-2/TRBV6-3|NA|NA|TRBJ2-5
TGTGCCAGCAGTCATGCGGAGACCCAGTACTTC
CASSHAETQYF
>TRBV2|TRBD1|NA|TRBJ1-1
TGTGCCAGCAGGCCGGGACAGGGCGGAGGGGATAACACTGAAGCTTTCTTT
CASRPGQGGGDNTEAFF
>TRBV5-1|TRBD1|NA|TRBJ1-6
TGCGCCAGCAGCTCAGGCGGGACAGAGGATTCACCCCTCCACTTT
CASSSGGTEDSPLHF
>TRBV7-6|TRBD1|NA|TRBJ1-4
TGTGCCAGCAGCTTACCAAGGACAGGGGGCGAATTTAATGAAAAACTGTTTTTT
CASSLPRTGGEFNEKLFF
>TRBV27|TRBD2|NA|TRBJ2-1
TGTGCCAGCAGGCTAGCGGATTACAATGAGCAGTTCTTC
CASRLADYNEQFF
>TRBV7-8|NA|NA|TRBJ1-4
TGTGCCAGCAGCTCCACGACAGGCTCAAATGAAAAACTGTTTTTT
CASSSTTGSNEKLFF
>TRBV9|NA|few|TRBJ2-2
TGTGCCAGCAGCGTTAACATTAACACCGGGGAGCTGTTTTTT
CASSVNINTGELFF
>TRBV28|TRBD1|NA|TRBJ1-6
TGTGCCAGCAGCACGTACCGGACAGGCTATAATTCACCCCTCCACTTT
CASSTYRTGYNSPLHF
>TRBV5-1|NA|NA|TRBJ1-5
TGCGCCAGCAGCCAGGAGGGGGGGGCGAATCAGCCCCAGCATTTT
CASSQEGGANQPQHF
>TRBV9|NA|once|TRBJ2-5
TGTGCCAGCAGCCGAACTCCGGGTCCTCCGGGGGAGACCCAGTACTTC
CASSRTPGPPGETQYF
>TRBV7-9|TRBD2|few|TRBJ2-1
TGTGCCAGCAGCCCCACGGGACTAGCGGGGGGGAGCTCCTACAATGAGCAGTTCTTC
CASSPTGLAGGSSYNEQFF
>TRBV9|TRBD2|NA|TRBJ2-1
TGTGCCAGCAGCGTCGGTCTAGCGGGCCACGACAATGAGCAGTTCTTC
CASSVGLAGHDNEQFF
>TRBV4-1|TRBD1|NA|TRBJ1-5
TGCGCCAGCAGCCATGGACAGGGAAACCAGCCCCAGCATTTT
CASSHGQGNQPQHF
>TRBV6-6|NA|NA|TRBJ2-7
TGTGCCAGCAGTTACTTTCCTAACGGGTACGACGAGCAGTACTTC
CASSYFPNGYDEQYF
>TRBV12-3/TRBV12-4|NA|NA|TRBJ1-2
TGTGCCAGCAGTTCCAGGGGAGGGAGTGGCTACACCTTC
CASSSRGGSGYTF
>TRBV7-3|NA|NA|TRBJ1-1
TGTGCCAGCAGCTCAGACAGAGACACTGAAGCTTTCTTT
CASSSDRDTEAFF
>TRBV7-2|NA|few|TRBJ2-5
TGTGCCAGCAGCCCACCCGGTCTAGCGACAGAGACCCAGTACTTC
CASSPPGLATETQYF
>TRBV5-1|TRBD1|NA|TRBJ2-5
TGCGCCAGCAGGTTTAGACAGGGAAGGGAACAAGAGACCCAGTACTTC
CASRFRQGREQETQYF
>TRBV18|TRBD1|NA|TRBJ1-2
TGTGCCAGCTCACCACAGGGACAGACGCGATTCTACTACACCTTC
CASSPQGQTRFYYTF
>TRBV2|TRBD1|NA|TRBJ1-2
TGTGCCAGCAGGCTCGTTTCCTACAGGGGGAGAAACTATGGCTACACCTTC
CASRLVSYRGRNYGYTF
>TRBV10-3|NA|NA|TRBJ1-2
TGTGCCATCGAGGGGGAATCTTACGGCTACACCTTC
CAIEGESYGYTF
>TRBV4-2|NA|NA|TRBJ1-5
TGTGCCAGCAGCCAAGGCGATGGTCTTAGCAATCAGCCCCAGCATTTT
CASSQGDGLSNQPQHF
>TRBV28|TRBD1|NA|TRBJ2-7
TGTGCCAGCAGACCGACAGGGGGTCCCTACGAGCAGTACTTC
CASRPTGGPYEQYF
>TRBV12-3/TRBV12-4|TRBD1|NA|TRBJ1-5
TGTGCCAGCAGTGGGACAGCGGATCAGCCCCAGCATTTT
CASSGTADQPQHF
>TRBV12-5|NA|few|TRBJ1-2
TGTGCTAGTGGTTCCGCGGGGGCCGGCTATGGCTACACCTTC
CASGSAGAGYGYTF
>TRBV7-6|NA|NA|TRBJ1-6
TGTGCCAGCAGCTTGGGAGGGCCTGGGGATTCACCCCTCCACTTT
CASSLGGPGDSPLHF
>TRBV7-9|NA|NA|TRBJ2-1
TGTGCCAGCAGCTTAGCCGGGAGAAATGAGCAGTTCTTC
CASSLAGRNEQFF
>TRBV11-2|TRBD2|NA|TRBJ2-3
TGTGCCAGCCTGACTAGCGGGGGCACAGATACGCAGTATTTT
CASLTSGGTDTQYF
>TRBV7-2|TRBD1|NA|TRBJ1-4
TGTGCCAGCAGCCCGCAGACAGGGACTAATGAAAAACTGTTTTTT
CASSPQTGTNEKLFF
>TRBV18|NA|NA|TRBJ1-5
TGTGCCAGCTCACGTCAGGCTCAGCCCCAGCATTTT
CASSRQAQPQHF